These 13 T cell receptor beta chains were all obtained from the same sample, sequenced in a study of blood T cells in healthy people across ages. A J-beta primer mix and a sample-barcoded 5' primer were used in a second PCR of about 6 to 12 cycles. TCRdb itself ran the 5' RACE reads through MiXCR, one entry per CDR3 protein. The data contain some 640,000 distinct CDR3 sequences, roughly 49% of them singletons. The specimen was blood. The receptors here all came from a woman in her sixties in good health.

This clonotype has more than one count but fewer than ten. The chain couples TRBV5-1 to TRBJ2-3, with D uncertain. The CDR3 totals 15 residues. V lost 0 bases, J lost 7 bases, and 15 bases lay in between. Germline V gene lookup returns CDR1 SGHRS and CDR2 YFSETQ. The CDR3 coding sequence is TGCGCCAGCAGCTTGGGTGTTCGAAACGTGAATACGCAGTATTTT. Its translation: CASSLGVRNVNTQYF.

The CDR3, as DNA: TGCAGTGCTAGTCATGGGGCGGCTAGCGGGAGCACAGATACGCAGTATTTT. Encoded protein: CSASHGAASGSTDTQYF. The rearrangement links TRBV20-1 to TRBJ2-3, with TRBD2 matching 8 bases. The germline gives CDR1 DFQATT, CDR2 SNEGSKA (reference sequence). The junction had 11 bases not matched to a gene; V was cut back by 3 bases and J by 0 bases. CDR3 length equals 17 residues.

The genes are TRBV9 and TRBJ1-1, with D perhaps TRBD1 (5 bases). Trimming cost V 3 bases and J 3 bases, with 9 bases left between them. Germline CDR1 reads SGDLS; CDR2 reads YYNGEE. The CDR3 has 13 residues. Here the CDR3 reads CASSGAGDTEAFF. The CDR3 DNA reads TGTGCCAGCAGCGGGGCGGGGGACACTGAAGCTTTCTTT.

This chain uses TRBV20-1 with TRBJ2-7, with TRBD2 matching over 7 bases. Germline loops: CDR1 DFQATT, CDR2 SNEGSKA (reference sequence). V lost 3 bases, J lost 2 bases, and 7 bases stayed unmatched. The length of the CDR3 is 14 residues. The CDR3 DNA follows: TGCAGTGCTAGCCGGCGAGCGGGAACCTACGAGCAGTACTTC. Its protein is CSASRRAGTYEQYF.

The rearrangement uses TRBV12-3 or TRBV12-4 and TRBJ2-7, with no clear D. The V end lost 6 bases, the J end lost 3 bases, and 15 bases lay between the germline ends. CDR3 length: 14 residues. CDR3 DNA sequence: TGTGCCAGCAGCTCTACAAGGCCTGTCTACGAGCAGTACTTC. This translates into CASSSTRPVYEQYF.

V usage is TRBV10-3 and J usage is TRBJ2-1, with TRBD2 matching 9 bases. Germline loops: CDR1 ENHRY, CDR2 SYGVKD. V shed 6 bases, J shed 4 bases, and the junction held 7 bases outside the gene matches. The CDR3 spans 15 residues. The CDR3 nucleotides read TGTGCCATCAGCAACCTAGCGGGAAGTTACAATGAGCAGTTCTTC. Translated, it gives CAISNLAGSYNEQFF.

The chain employs TRBV5-1 and TRBJ2-1; D is perhaps TRBD2 (5 bases). The CDR3 has 16 amino acids. Trimming cost V 1 base and J 5 bases, with 16 bases left between them. CDR1 SGHRS and CDR2 YFSETQ come from the germline V gene. The CDR3 DNA reads as TGCGCCAGCAGCTTGTTGGACTCCTCTTGGGACAATGAGCAGTTCTTC. This gives the protein CASSLLDSSWDNEQFF.

This clonotype was observed a handful of times. The chain recombines TRBV20-1 with TRBJ2-1, with unresolved D. V was cut by 3 bases and J by 8 bases, with 11 bases left in between. The CDR3 has 12 amino acids. Germline V CDR1 and CDR2: DFQATT, SNEGSKA (reference sequence). The CDR3 DNA sequence: TGCAGTGCTAGGGCTGATCTGTATGAGCAGTTCTTC. It yields the protein CSARADLYEQFF.

The rearrangement links TRBV5-6 to TRBJ2-5, with TRBD2 matching over 7 bases. The germline CDR1 and CDR2 sequences are SGHDT and YYEEEE. This CDR3 has 13 amino acids. With V trimmed by 7 bases and J by 5 bases, 8 bases remained unmatched. This CDR3 reads CASQGRAGETQYF. The CDR3, as DNA: TGTGCCAGCCAAGGGAGGGCCGGGGAGACCCAGTACTTC.

The chain has TRBV28 and TRBJ2-7, with TRBD2 matching over 8 bases. This CDR3 is built from 15 residues. V gave up 3 bases and J gave up 3 bases; unmatched junction bases: 7. CDR1 is MDHEN, CDR2 SYDVKM, per germline. CDR3 in DNA: TGTGCCAGCAGTTTGCTCGGGACTAGGGGCTACGAGCAGTACTTC. It yields the protein CASSLLGTRGYEQYF.

The V gene is TRBV20-1, the J gene TRBJ2-7, with 8 bases aligning to TRBD2. Per germline, CDR1 DFQATT and CDR2 SNEGSKA (reference sequence). Losses at the gene ends were 0 bases for V and 4 bases for J; bases not matched to a gene: 5. The CDR3 length is 14 residues. This chain's CDR3 is CSARDGLAEYEQYF. The CDR3 nucleotides are TGCAGTGCTAGAGATGGACTAGCCGAATACGAGCAGTACTTC.

This chain uses TRBV20-1 with TRBJ2-5; 7 positions match TRBD1. The DNA end is more similar to TRBJ2-7, so the J call may be wrong. There are 14 residues in the CDR3. Germline V CDR1 and CDR2: DFQATT, SNEGSKA (reference sequence). The CDR3 coding sequence is TGCAGTGCTAGTGGGACAGTGGTGGATGTCGAGCAGTACTTC. Residues: CSASGTVVDVEQYF.

This clonotype has ten or more counts. The rearrangement uses TRBV27 and TRBJ2-5; D remains unclear. Germline CDR1 reads MNHEY; CDR2 reads SMNVEV (reference sequence). The V and J ends lost 6 bases and 4 bases respectively, with 12 bases between them. The CDR3 has 13 amino acids. CDR3 amino acids: CASRSLFLETQYF. DNA of the CDR3: TGTGCCAGCAGATCCCTGTTTCTAGAGACCCAGTACTTC.